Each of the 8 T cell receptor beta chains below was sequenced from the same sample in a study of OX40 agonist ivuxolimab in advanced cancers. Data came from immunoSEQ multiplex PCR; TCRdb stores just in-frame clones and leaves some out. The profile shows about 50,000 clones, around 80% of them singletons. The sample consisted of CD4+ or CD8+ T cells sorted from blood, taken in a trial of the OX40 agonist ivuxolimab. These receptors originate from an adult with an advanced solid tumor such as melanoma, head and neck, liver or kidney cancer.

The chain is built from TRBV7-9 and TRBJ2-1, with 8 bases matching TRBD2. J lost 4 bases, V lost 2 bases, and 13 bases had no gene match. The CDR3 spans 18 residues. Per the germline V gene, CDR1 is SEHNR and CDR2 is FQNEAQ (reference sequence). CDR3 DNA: TGTGCCAGCAGCTTACTGAGGCGGGGGGCCTCCGGTTACAATGAGCAGTTCTTC. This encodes CASSLLRRGASGYNEQFF.

CDR3 nucleotide sequence: TGTGCCAGCAGCCTACAGCGGGACACCGGGGAGCTGTTTTTT. It codes for CASSLQRDTGELFF. The rearrangement joins TRBV14 to TRBJ2-2; a weak D match, TRBD2 (6 bases). Trimming cost V 4 bases and J 3 bases, with 9 bases left between them. CDR3 size: 14 residues. Germline CDR1 reads SGHDN; CDR2 reads FVKESK.

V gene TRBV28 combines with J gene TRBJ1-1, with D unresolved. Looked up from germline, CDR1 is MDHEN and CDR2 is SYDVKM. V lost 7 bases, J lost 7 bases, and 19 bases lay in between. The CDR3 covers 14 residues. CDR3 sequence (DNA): TGTGCCAGCACCGAATCGGGCCCGGCCCTTGAAGCTTTCTTT. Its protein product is CASTESGPALEAFF. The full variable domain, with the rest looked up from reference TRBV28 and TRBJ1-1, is DVKVTQSSRYLVKRTGEKVFLECVQDMDHENMFWYRQDPGLGLRLIYFSYDVKMKEKGDIPEGYSVSREKKERFSLILESASTNQTSMYLCASTESGPALEAFFGQGTRLTVV.

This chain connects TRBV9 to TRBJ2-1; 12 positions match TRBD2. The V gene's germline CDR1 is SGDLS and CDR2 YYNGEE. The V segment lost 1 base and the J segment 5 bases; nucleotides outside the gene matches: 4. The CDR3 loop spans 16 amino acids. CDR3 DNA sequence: TGTGCCAGCAGCGTAAGTCTAGCGGGAGGGGACAATGAGCAGTTCTTC. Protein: CASSVSLAGGDNEQFF.

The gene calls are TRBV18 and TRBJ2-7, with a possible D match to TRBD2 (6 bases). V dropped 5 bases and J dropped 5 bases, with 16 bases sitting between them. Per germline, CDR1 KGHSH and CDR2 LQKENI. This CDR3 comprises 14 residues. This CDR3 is CASSSRDSLDEQYF. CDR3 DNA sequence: TGTGCCAGCTCATCCCGGGACTCTCTCGACGAGCAGTACTTC.

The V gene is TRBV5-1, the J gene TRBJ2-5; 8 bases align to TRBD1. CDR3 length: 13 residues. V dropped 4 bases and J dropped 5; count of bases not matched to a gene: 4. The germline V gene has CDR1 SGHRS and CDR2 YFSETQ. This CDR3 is CASSAYRGETQYF. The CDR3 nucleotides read TGCGCCAGCAGCGCGTACAGGGGGGAGACCCAGTACTTC.

CDR3 DNA sequence: TGTGCCAGCAGCTTAACAGAATTGAACACTGAAGCTTTCTTT. Its protein is CASSLTELNTEAFF. The gene calls are TRBV7-8 and TRBJ1-1, with D uncertain. The V end was cut by 2 bases, the J end by 0 bases, with 7 bases between. Germline V gene lookup returns CDR1 SGHVS and CDR2 FQNEAQ. The CDR3 spans 14 residues.

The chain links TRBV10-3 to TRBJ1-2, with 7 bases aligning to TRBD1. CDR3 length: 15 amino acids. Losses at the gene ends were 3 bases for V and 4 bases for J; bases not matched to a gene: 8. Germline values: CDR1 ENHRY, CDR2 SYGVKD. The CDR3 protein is CAISEEGRQGYGYTF. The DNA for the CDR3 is TGTGCCATCAGTGAAGAAGGGAGACAGGGCTATGGCTACACCTTC.